These 8 T cell receptor beta chains were sequenced from one sample in a study of cytomegalovirus exposure and HLA in healthy donors. The primer mix had 60 Vbeta and 13 Jbeta primers. Some clones are missing from TCRdb's copy, which holds only in-frame ones; the method was immunoSEQ multiplex PCR. Of 200,000 to 250,000 clones in the sample, 70% to 80% were seen once. The sequencing input was PBMCs. Receptor source: a woman aged 25 to 39 in good health and CMV-seronegative.

The gene calls are TRBV7-3 and TRBJ2-5, with TRBD2 identical over 11 bases. Germline assignment: CDR1 SGHTA and CDR2 FQGTGA. This CDR3 is built from 15 residues. J gave up 2 bases and V 5 bases, and 4 bases lay outside the gene matches. The CDR3 DNA sequence: TGTGCCAGCAGCCCGGGACTAGCGGTTCAAGAGACCCAGTACTTC. Translated, it gives CASSPGLAVQETQYF.

V usage is TRBV4-1 and J usage is TRBJ1-1; D may be TRBD1 (5 bases). The germline V gene has CDR1 MGHRA and CDR2 YSYEKL. This CDR3 is 15 amino acids long. Trimming pared 3 bases from V and 0 bases from J, leaving 11 bases between. CDR3 DNA sequence: TGCGCCAGCAGCCAGGCCGACAGAATGAACACTGAAGCTTTCTTT. Encoded protein: CASSQADRMNTEAFF.

The V and J genes are TRBV9 and TRBJ2-7; 7 bases match TRBD2. The CDR3 consists of 14 residues. The germline gives CDR1 SGDLS, CDR2 YYNGEE. V gave up 4 bases and J gave up 2 bases; unmatched junction bases: 6. This CDR3 reads CASSLSGLPYEQYF. The CDR3 coding sequence is TGTGCCAGCAGCCTTAGCGGGTTACCCTACGAGCAGTACTTC.

The chain recombines TRBV9 with TRBJ2-2; D not certain. V was clipped by 0 bases and J by 2 bases, with 8 bases between them. Germline loops: CDR1 SGDLS, CDR2 YYNGEE. The CDR3 is made up of 15 amino acids. The CDR3 loop is CASSVDHSNTGELFF. The CDR3 bases are TGTGCCAGCAGCGTAGACCACTCCAACACCGGGGAGCTGTTTTTT.

The rearrangement joins TRBV19 to TRBJ2-3; a weak D match, TRBD2 (7 bases). The CDR3 runs to 15 residues. V lost 9 bases, J lost 2 bases, and 18 bases lay in between. CDR1 and CDR2 from the germline V gene are LNHDA and SQIVND (reference sequence). This CDR3 reads CASSGGAGVTDTQYF. CDR3 DNA: TGTGCCAGCAGTGGGGGGGCGGGAGTCACAGATACGCAGTATTTT.

The rearrangement uses TRBV7-9 and TRBJ1-2; TRBD1 agrees at 9 bases. With V trimmed by 0 bases and J by 2 bases, 7 bases remained unmatched. Germline assignment: CDR1 SEHNR and CDR2 FQNEAQ (reference sequence). The CDR3 is made up of 17 amino acids. The CDR3 DNA is TGTGCCAGCAGCTTAGCAATGGGGACAGGGATGAACTATGGCTACACCTTC. Residues: CASSLAMGTGMNYGYTF.

The CDR3 here is CSVLQGMDTEAFF. CDR3 sequence (DNA): TGCAGCGTCCTACAGGGCATGGACACTGAAGCTTTCTTT. The chain employs TRBV29-1 and TRBJ1-1; maybe TRBD1 (6 bases). The V and J ends lost 6 bases and 3 bases respectively, with 14 bases between them. The CDR3 is 13 amino acids. Germline CDR1 is SQVTM and CDR2 is ANQGSEA.

This sequence joins TRBV6-5 and TRBJ1-5, with a tentative D call TRBD1 (6 bases). V lost 6 bases and J lost 4, with 13 bases in between. The CDR3 is made up of 14 amino acids. The germline CDR1 and CDR2 sequences are MNHEY and SVGAGI. The CDR3 region has the DNA TGTGCCAGCAGGTTGGACAGAACGAATCAGCCCCAGCATTTT. Translated: CASRLDRTNQPQHF.